Sequencing of this TCR beta chain was carried out in a study of T cell repertoires in cytomegalovirus infection. Study-wide background: CMV infection together with matching HLA type was indicated by public TCR beta signatures. Regarding the study as a whole: Dominant in the ex vivo response were TCR beta clonotypes restricted by HLA-C and specific for CMV.

Concerning this clonotype: Its antigen is still unknown.

Trimming stripped 6 bases from V and 6 bases from J, with 14 bases between. Germline lookup yields CDR1 MNHGY and CDR2 SAAAGT. This CDR3 region has 13 residues. MiXCR, applied by TCRdb to the reads, yields one record per CDR3 protein. The sample has around 740,000 distinct CDR3 sequences, roughly 36% seen once. V gene TRBV6-8 combines with J gene TRBJ1-2; D is possibly TRBD1 (6 bases). This receptor was identified in a human donor in good health (CMV status not recorded). Some clones in this sample may be carry-over from other donors' samples. The specimen was PBMCs. The CDR3 is CASRGTGKDGYTF. The CDR3 DNA sequence: TGTGCCAGCAGGGGAACAGGGAAGGATGGCTACACCTTC.